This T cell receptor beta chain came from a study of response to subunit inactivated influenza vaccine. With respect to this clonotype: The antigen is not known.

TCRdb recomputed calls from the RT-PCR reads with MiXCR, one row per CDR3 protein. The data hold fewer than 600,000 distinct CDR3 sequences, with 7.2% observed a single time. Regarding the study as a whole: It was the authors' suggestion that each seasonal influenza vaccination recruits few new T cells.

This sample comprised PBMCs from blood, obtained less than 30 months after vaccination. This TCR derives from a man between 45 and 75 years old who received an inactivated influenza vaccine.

The CDR3 sequence is CASSVFVEVGEKLFF. CDR3 DNA sequence: TGTGCCAGCAGCGTATTCGTGGAAGTCGGCGAAAAACTGTTTTTT. The chain has TRBV7-9 and TRBJ1-4; D not resolved. CDR1 and CDR2 (germline): SEHNR, FQNEAQ (reference sequence). The V gene lost 5 bases and the J gene lost 8 bases, with 18 bases spanning the gap. CDR3 length: 15 amino acids.